This T cell receptor (beta chain) was identified during a study of shared clonotypes between healthy human individuals. Across the study: Each donor had three CD4 naive, three CD4 memory, two CD8 naive and one CD8 memory plate.

Recent acute infections and vaccinations were absent in the healthy HIV-negative adult donors. Measured with immunoSEQ multiplex PCR; TCRdb has only the in-frame clones, and not every one. The sample shows 190,000 or so clones, approximately 62% of them seen only once. Germline assignment: CDR1 SNHLY and CDR2 FYNNEI. The CDR3 extends over 13 amino acids. Trimming took off 7 bases at V and 5 bases at J, with 14 bases between the two ends. For this clone: Antigen unknown.

Study outcomes and limitations: Larger estimated richness was generally recorded for naive subsets relative to memory subsets. The study found about 5% of naive CD4 clonotypes shared across four donors.

The chain combines TRBV2 with TRBJ1-2, with D tentatively TRBD1 (5 bases). The source is a man aged 25 to 40 in good health. Sequenced input: memory CD4+ T cells sorted from blood. Indicated subset: CD45RA-negative fraction. The CDR3 reads CASIRDWGYGYTF. The CDR3 nucleotides are TGTGCCAGCATCCGAGACTGGGGGTATGGCTACACCTTC.